Presented here are 9 T cell receptor beta chains from one specimen sequenced in a study of blood T cells in healthy people across ages. Sample-barcoded 5' priming and a J-beta primer mix drove a second PCR of about 7 to 11 cycles. TCRdb analysed the 5' RACE reads with MiXCR anew, one entry per CDR3 protein. Among 650,000 to 800,000 distinct CDR3 sequences, around 45% were seen once, and the ten largest hold 15% to 25%. The specimen was blood. The source is a man aged 60-69 years in good health.

This clonotype has only a few counts. The chain employs TRBV27 and TRBJ2-3; D is possibly TRBD1 (6 bases). Trimming took 5 bases from V and 4 from J, leaving 16 bases between them. Per germline, CDR1 MNHEY and CDR2 SMNVEV (reference sequence). The CDR3 spans 15 residues. CDR3 in DNA: TGTGCCAGCAGTCGACAGGCCCAGGGGCCAGATACGCAGTATTTT. Protein product: CASSRQAQGPDTQYF.

This clonotype was seen many times. This chain uses TRBV6-5 with TRBJ1-5; 8 bases align to TRBD1. With V trimmed by 4 bases and J by 7 bases, 6 bases remained unmatched. This CDR3 is 14 amino acids long. In germline, CDR1 is MNHEY, CDR2 SVGAGI. The CDR3 loop is CASSFDRGGQPQHF. The CDR3 DNA follows: TGTGCCAGCAGTTTCGACAGGGGAGGACAGCCCCAGCATTTT.

This clonotype was counted only a few times. The genes are TRBV6-2 or TRBV6-3 and TRBJ2-7, with TRBD1 matching 7 bases. The CDR3 is made up of 12 amino acids. Looked up from germline, CDR1 is MNHEY and CDR2 is SVGEGT. J was trimmed by 3 bases and V by 8 bases; bases with no gene match: 4. Here the CDR3 reads CASQDRNYEQYF. The CDR3 coding sequence is TGTGCCAGCCAGGACAGGAACTACGAGCAGTACTTC.

The V call is TRBV29-1, the J call TRBJ2-1; TRBD1 might be the D (6 bases). Trimming cost V 3 bases and J 7 bases, with 16 bases left between them. The CDR3 is 14 residues long. CDR1 and CDR2 from the germline V gene are SQVTM and ANQGSEA. The CDR3 protein is CSVEGRHRVNEQFF. DNA of the CDR3: TGCAGCGTTGAGGGAAGACACAGGGTGAATGAGCAGTTCTTC.

V gene TRBV4-1 combines with J gene TRBJ2-4; the D is unclear. The CDR3 extends over 16 amino acids. Germline V gene sequence: CDR1 MGHRA, CDR2 YSYEKL. Trimming stripped 7 bases from V and 0 bases from J, with 16 bases between. CDR3 DNA sequence: TGCGCCAGCACCTTAGACGAGACGATAGCCAAAAACATTCAGTACTTC. It is translated as CASTLDETIAKNIQYF.

The V call is TRBV9, the J call TRBJ2-2; no clear D gene. This CDR3 contains 14 residues. V was cut by 2 bases and J by 2 bases, with 7 bases left in between. CDR1 and CDR2 from the germline V gene are SGDLS and YYNGEE. DNA of the CDR3: TGTGCCAGCAGCGTCGGGTATAACACCGGGGAGCTGTTTTTT. Translation: CASSVGYNTGELFF.

This clonotype has only a few counts. The chain recombines TRBV25-1 with TRBJ1-2; D remains unclear. Trimming stripped 3 bases from V and 7 bases from J, with 12 bases between. This CDR3 region has 13 residues. The germline V gene has CDR1 MGHDK and CDR2 SYGVNS. In DNA, the CDR3 is TGTGCCAGCAGTGAGTTAGCCCTGGGTGGCTACACCTTC. Residues: CASSELALGGYTF.

The chain employs TRBV14 and TRBJ2-2; 9 bases agree with TRBD1. The ends lost 4 bases at V and 2 bases at J; junction bases unmatched: 14. CDR1 and CDR2 (germline): SGHDN, FVKESK. The CDR3 is made up of 19 amino acids. The CDR3 nucleotides read TGTGCCAGCAGCCCTAATCCCGGGACAGGGTTTCATAACACCGGGGAGCTGTTTTTT. It yields the protein CASSPNPGTGFHNTGELFF.

There are a few counts of this clonotype. The gene calls are TRBV12-3 or TRBV12-4 and TRBJ2-3; 10 bases fit TRBD2. With V trimmed by 5 bases and J by 3 bases, 5 bases remained unmatched. The CDR3 is made up of 15 amino acids. The CDR3 nucleotides are TGTGCCAGCAGTACTCTGACTAGCGGGACAGATACGCAGTATTTT. Its protein product is CASSTLTSGTDTQYF.